This T cell receptor beta chain derives from a study of cytomegalovirus exposure and HLA in healthy donors. Overall study findings and caveats: In an earlier analysis, productive rearrangement rates for most beta V segments clustered near 90% or 30%. Later genetic work tied a missense DCLRE1C variant to beta-chain V and J trimming. Later analysis suggested most CMV-associated TCR beta chains were HLA-restricted.

Sampled while nominally healthy, donors likely had unrecorded immune exposures. The CDR3 sequence is 16 residues long. V was trimmed by 3 bases and J by 3 bases, leaving 16 bases between them. Germline V CDR1 and CDR2: LNHDA, SQIVND (reference sequence). The PCR used 60 Vbeta and 13 Jbeta primers. TCRdb's copy holds only in-frame clones and misses some; the assay was immunoSEQ multiplex PCR. The table includes about 150,000 clones, about three fifths detected once. Of note for this clone: Its antigen is unknown.

The rearrangement uses TRBV19 and TRBJ2-3, with a possible D match to TRBD2 (5 bases). This clonotype originated in a male donor in good health and CMV-seronegative. Input material: PBMCs. The CDR3: CASSILSRRGTDTQYF. The CDR3 region has the DNA TGTGCCAGTAGTATTCTCTCGCGAAGAGGGACAGATACGCAGTATTTT.